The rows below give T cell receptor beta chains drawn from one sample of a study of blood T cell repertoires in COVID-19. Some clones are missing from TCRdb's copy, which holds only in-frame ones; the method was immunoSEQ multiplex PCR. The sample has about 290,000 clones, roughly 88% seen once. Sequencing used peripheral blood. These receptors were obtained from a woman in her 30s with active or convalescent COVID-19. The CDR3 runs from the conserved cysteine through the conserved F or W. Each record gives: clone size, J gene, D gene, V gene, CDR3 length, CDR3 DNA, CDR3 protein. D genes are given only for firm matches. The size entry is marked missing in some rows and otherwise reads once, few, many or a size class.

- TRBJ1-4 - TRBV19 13 TGTGCCAGTAGTCCAAAATCAGGGATGGGACTGTTTTTT CASSPKSGMGLFF
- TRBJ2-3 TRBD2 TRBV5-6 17 TGTGCCAGCAGCTTGGTGGTAGCGGGGGGGCTCACAGATACGCAGTATTTT CASSLVVAGGLTDTQYF
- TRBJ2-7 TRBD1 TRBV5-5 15 TGTGCCAGCAGCGTGGGACAGGGTTACACCTACGAGCAGTACTTC CASSVGQGYTYEQYF
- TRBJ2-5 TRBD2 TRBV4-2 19 TGTGCCAGCAGCCAAGAGCCCGTATCCCACGGGGGGGCGGGAGAGACCCAGTACTTC CASSQEPVSHGGAGETQYF
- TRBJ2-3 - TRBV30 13 TGTGCCTGGAGTGCCCACGGGGTAGATACGCAGTATTTT CAWSAHGVDTQYF
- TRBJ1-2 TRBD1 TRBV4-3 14 TGCGCCAGCAGCCCCTCGGGACAGGTCTATGGCTACACCTTC CASSPSGQVYGYTF
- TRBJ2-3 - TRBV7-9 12 TGTGCCAGCAGCATAGGAGGAGATACGCAGTATTTT CASSIGGDTQYF
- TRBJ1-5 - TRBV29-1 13 TGCAGCGTTAAGTACGCCGACAGGCAGCCCCAGCATTTT CSVKYADRQPQHF
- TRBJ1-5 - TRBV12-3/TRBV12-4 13 TGTGCCAGCAGTTTCCTTAGCAATCAGCCCCAGCATTTT CASSFLSNQPQHF
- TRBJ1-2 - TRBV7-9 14 TGTGCCAGCAGCCCGCGACAGGATCCCTATGGCTACACCTTC CASSPRQDPYGYTF
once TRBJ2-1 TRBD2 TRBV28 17 TGTGCCAGCAGGAATAGCGGGGGGTCTTCCCCTTACAATGAGCAGTTCTTC CASRNSGGSSPYNEQFF
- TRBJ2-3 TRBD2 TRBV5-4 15 TGTGCCAGCAGCCGTAAGACTAGCGCGGAGGATACGCAGTATTTT CASSRKTSAEDTQYF
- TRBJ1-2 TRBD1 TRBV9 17 TGTGCCAGCAGCGGGAGAGGGGACAGGGGCGTGGGAAATGGCTACACCTTC CASSGRGDRGVGNGYTF
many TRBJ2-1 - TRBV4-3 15 TGCGCCAGCAGCCAATTCCTAGCGCCGGAGAATGAGCAGTTCTTC CASSQFLAPENEQFF
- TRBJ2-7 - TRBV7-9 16 TGTGCCAGCAGCTCCTCCGCAGGGGTGACCCCCTACGAGCAGTACTTC CASSSSAGVTPYEQYF
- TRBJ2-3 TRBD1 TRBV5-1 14 TGCGCCAGCAAGCCCGGACAGGGATGGGATACGCAGTATTTT CASKPGQGWDTQYF
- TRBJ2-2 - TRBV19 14 TGTGCCAGTAGTAATTCCGCGGGCACCGGGGAGCTGTTTTTT CASSNSAGTGELFF
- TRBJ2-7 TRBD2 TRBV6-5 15 TGTGCCAGCAGAACTCAGGGACTAGCGCGGTACGAGCAGTACTTC CASRTQGLARYEQYF
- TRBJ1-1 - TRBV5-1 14 TGCGCCAGCAGATCGGGGGACGGAAAACCTGAAGCTTTCTTT CASRSGDGKPEAFF
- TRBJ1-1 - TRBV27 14 TGTGCCAGCAGTTTCGCGGGGGGCGTCACTGAAGCTTTCTTT CASSFAGGVTEAFF
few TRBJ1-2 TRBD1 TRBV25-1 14 TGTGCCAGCAAGGGACAGGTTCGGGGGGATGGCTACACCTTC CASKGQVRGDGYTF
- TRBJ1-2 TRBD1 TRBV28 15 TGTGCCAGCAGTGGGGTGGGGACAGGGAACTATGGCTACACCTTC CASSGVGTGNYGYTF
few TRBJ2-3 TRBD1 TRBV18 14 TGTGCCAGCTCAGAGGACAGGAAACAGAATACGCAGTATTTT CASSEDRKQNTQYF
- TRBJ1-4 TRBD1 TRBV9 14 TGTGCCAGCAGCGGCGGGACAGGGGATGAAAAACTGTTTTTT CASSGGTGDEKLFF
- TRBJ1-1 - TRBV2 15 TGTGCCAGCAGTGAAGCTGCAGTTGAGAACACTGAAGCTTTCTTT CASSEAAVENTEAFF
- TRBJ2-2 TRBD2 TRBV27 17 TGTGCCAGCAGGCAAACTAGCGGGGGGTGGAACACCGGGGAGCTGTTTTTT CASRQTSGGWNTGELFF
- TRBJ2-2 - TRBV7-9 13 TGTGCCAGCAGCTCTCAGGGCGACGGGGAGCTGTTTTTT CASSSQGDGELFF
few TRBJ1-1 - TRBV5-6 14 TGTGCCAGCAGCCCGGACCCCCGGGGGACTGAAGCTTTCTTT CASSPDPRGTEAFF
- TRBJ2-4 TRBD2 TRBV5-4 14 TGTGCCAGCAGGGAAGCTAGCGGGGGAAACATTCAGTACTTC CASREASGGNIQYF
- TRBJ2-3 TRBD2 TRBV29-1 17 TGCAGCGTTGGCCCGACTAGCGGTCTCCCTAGCACAGATACGCAGTATTTT CSVGPTSGLPSTDTQYF
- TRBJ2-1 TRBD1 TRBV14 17 TGTGCCAGCAGCCAGGCCTCCGGGACAGGGTGGGGCAATGAGCAGTTCTTC CASSQASGTGWGNEQFF
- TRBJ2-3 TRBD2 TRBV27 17 TGTGCCAGCAGTTCCCCCGGGACTAGCGGGGGGGTAGATACGCAGTATTTT CASSSPGTSGGVDTQYF
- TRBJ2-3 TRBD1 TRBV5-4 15 TGTGCCAGCAGCTTGGGACAGGGAACCTCAGATACGCAGTATTTT CASSLGQGTSDTQYF
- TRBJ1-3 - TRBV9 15 TGTGCCAGCAGCGTCCCGCCGACTGGGGGAAACACCATATATTTT CASSVPPTGGNTIYF
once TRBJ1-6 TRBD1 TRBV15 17 TGTGCCACCAGCAGGTCCCAGGGGGCGGCCGCTAATTCACCCCTCCACTTT CATSRSQGAAANSPLHF
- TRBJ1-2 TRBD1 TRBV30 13 TGTGCCTTTACTTTTACAGGGGGCGAGGGCTACACCTTC CAFTFTGGEGYTF
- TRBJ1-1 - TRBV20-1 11 TGCAGTGCTAGCGGCAGGACTGAAGCTTTCTTT CSASGRTEAFF
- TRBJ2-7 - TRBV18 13 TGTGCCAGCTCACCAAACAGTGTGCTGGAGCAGTACTTC CASSPNSVLEQYF
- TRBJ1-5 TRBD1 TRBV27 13 TGTGCCAGCAGTCGGACAGGGGGTTGGCCCCAGCATTTT CASSRTGGWPQHF
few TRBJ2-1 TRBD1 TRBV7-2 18 TGTGCCAGCAGCTTACAAGTATCGGGACAGGGGGCCATCTATGAGCAGTTCTTC CASSLQVSGQGAIYEQFF
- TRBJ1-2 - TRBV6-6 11 TGTGCCAGCTGGGACATAAATGGCTACACCTTC CASWDINGYTF
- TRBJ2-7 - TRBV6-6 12 TGTGCCAGCAGTTACGTCTCGGACGAGCAGTACTTC CASSYVSDEQYF
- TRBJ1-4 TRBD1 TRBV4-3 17 TGCGCCAGCAGCTTAGGGACCACAGGGGTAACTAATGAAAAACTGTTTTTT CASSLGTTGVTNEKLFF
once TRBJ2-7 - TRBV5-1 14 TGCGCCAGCAGCTTCCTCCCCGAAGGGGACGAGCAGTACTTC CASSFLPEGDEQYF
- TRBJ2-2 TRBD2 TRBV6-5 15 TGTGCCAGCAGGTCGGGGGGGATTAGCACCGGGGAGCTGTTTTTT CASRSGGISTGELFF
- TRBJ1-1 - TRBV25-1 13 TGTGCCAGTCTCCGGGACACGAACACTGAAGCTTTCTTT CASLRDTNTEAFF
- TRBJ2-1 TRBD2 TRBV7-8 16 TGTGCCAGCAGCTTAAGACTAGCGGGGGGTAGAGATGAGCAGTTCTTC CASSLRLAGGRDEQFF
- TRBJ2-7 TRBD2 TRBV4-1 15 TGCGCCAGCAGCCCGGGGGTAGCGGGCACCTACGAGCAGTACTTC CASSPGVAGTYEQYF
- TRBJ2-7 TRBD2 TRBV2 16 TGTGCCAGCACCAAGCGGGGGGACTACCCAACCTACGAGCAGTACTTC CASTKRGDYPTYEQYF
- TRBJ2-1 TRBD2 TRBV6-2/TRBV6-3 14 TGTGCCAGCAGTTGGGGACTAGGGAGCAATGAGCAGTTCTTC CASSWGLGSNEQFF
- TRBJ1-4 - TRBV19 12 TGTGCCAGTAGCAGGGCAAAAGAAAAACTGTTTTTT CASSRAKEKLFF
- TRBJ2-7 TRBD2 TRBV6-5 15 TGTGCCAGCAGTTACGGAGCGGGGGGGTCCTACGAGCAGTACTTC CASSYGAGGSYEQYF
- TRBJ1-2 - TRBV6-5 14 TGTGCCAGCCGTTCGGCGGGATCAATTGGGGGCTACACCTTC CASRSAGSIGGYTF